The clone carrying this T cell receptor (beta chain) turned up a few times. Its specificity is not known. The V gene end was trimmed by 6 bases and the J gene end by 3 bases; junction bases not matched to a gene: 7. Germline V gene sequence: CDR1 SGDLS, CDR2 YYNGEE. This CDR3 region has 14 residues. The entry originates in a study of beta chain features in type 1 diabetes. Study results and limitations: Shortening of TCRB CDR3s, moderate but significant, appeared in all four CD4+ subsets of Type 1 diabetes patients. It was among patients, rather than healthy donors, that naive, central memory and Treg TCRB repertoires appeared more similar.

cDNA synthesis used the whole RNA isolate, giving expressed TCRB sequences. Clones were sequenced by immunoSEQ multiplex PCR, and TCRdb holds only the in-frame ones, with some missing. Found here are around 250,000 clones, 14% of them singletons; the top ten hold about 0.017%. The source material was naive CD4+ T cells from blood. The rearrangement uses TRBV9 and TRBJ2-3; 7 bases are shared with TRBD2. This TCR came from a man younger than 40 with type 1 diabetes. CDR3 residues: CASNGGSGTDTQYF. CDR3 nucleotide sequence: TGTGCCAGCAACGGGGGTAGCGGGACAGATACGCAGTATTTT.